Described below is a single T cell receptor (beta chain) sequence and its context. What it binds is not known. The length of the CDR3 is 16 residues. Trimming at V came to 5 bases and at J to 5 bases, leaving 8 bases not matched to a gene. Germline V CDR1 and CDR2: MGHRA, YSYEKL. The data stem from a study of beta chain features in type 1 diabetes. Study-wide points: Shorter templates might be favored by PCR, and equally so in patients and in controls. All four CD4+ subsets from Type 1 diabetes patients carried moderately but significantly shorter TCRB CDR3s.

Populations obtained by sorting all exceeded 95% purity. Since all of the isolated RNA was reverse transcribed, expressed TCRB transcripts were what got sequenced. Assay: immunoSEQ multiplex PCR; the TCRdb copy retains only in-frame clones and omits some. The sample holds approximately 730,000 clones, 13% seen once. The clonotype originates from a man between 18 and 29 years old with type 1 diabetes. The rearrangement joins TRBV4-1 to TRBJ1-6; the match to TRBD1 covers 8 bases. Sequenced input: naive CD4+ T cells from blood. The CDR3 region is CASSAPSGQDNSPLHF. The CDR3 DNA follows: TGCGCCAGCAGCGCCCCCTCGGGACAGGATAATTCACCCCTCCACTTT.